The present T cell receptor beta chain was sequenced within a study of response to subunit inactivated influenza vaccine. Overall study findings and caveats: The authors suggested that few new T cells are recruited per seasonal influenza vaccination.

The V gene lost 2 bases and the J gene lost 3 bases, with 8 bases spanning the gap. The CDR3 runs to 14 residues. Germline V lookup: CDR1 SGHTA, CDR2 FQGNSA. In this sample, this clonotype turned up a few times. Its target is unknown. TCRdb passed the RT-PCR reads through MiXCR, listing each CDR3 protein once. Among some 550,000 distinct CDR3 sequences listed, approximately 22% were seen once. These data were likewise used in another study, on T cells expressing NK-cell markers. That work contributes: It was by 5'RACE template switching with UMIs that TCR beta cDNA was made. The TCR beta repertoires were obtained from sorted CD3+CD56+NKG2C+, CD3+CD56+NKG2C- and CD3+CD56-NKG2C+ T cells. The dominant NKG2C+ clonotypes represented about 1.0-7.5% of CD8+ T cells in five or six donors. Clones of NKG2C+ T cells that had expanded were of unclear HCMV specificity.

The chain joins TRBV7-2 to TRBJ2-1; no firm D call. This sequence was found in a man aged 50 to 59 who received an inactivated influenza vaccine. Here the sequenced sample was CD4+ T cells sorted from PBMCs, taken about 11 days after vaccination. In DNA, the CDR3 is TGTGCCAGCAGCTTAAATGGGATCTACAATGAGCAGTTCTTC. It encodes CASSLNGIYNEQFF.